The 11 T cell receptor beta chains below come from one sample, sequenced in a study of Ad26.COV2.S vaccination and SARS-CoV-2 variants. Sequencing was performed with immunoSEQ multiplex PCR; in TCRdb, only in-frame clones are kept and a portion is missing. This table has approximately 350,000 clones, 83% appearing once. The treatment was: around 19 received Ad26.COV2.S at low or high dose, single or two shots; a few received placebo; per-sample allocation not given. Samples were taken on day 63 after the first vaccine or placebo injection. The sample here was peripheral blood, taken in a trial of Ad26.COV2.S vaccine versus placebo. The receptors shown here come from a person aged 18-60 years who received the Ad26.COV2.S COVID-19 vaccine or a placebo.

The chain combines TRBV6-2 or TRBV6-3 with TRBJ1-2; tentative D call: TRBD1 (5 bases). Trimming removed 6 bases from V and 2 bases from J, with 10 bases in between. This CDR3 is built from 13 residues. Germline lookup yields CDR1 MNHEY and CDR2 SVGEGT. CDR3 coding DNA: TGTGCCAGCAGCCGGGACGGAAACTATGGCTACACCTTC. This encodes CASSRDGNYGYTF.

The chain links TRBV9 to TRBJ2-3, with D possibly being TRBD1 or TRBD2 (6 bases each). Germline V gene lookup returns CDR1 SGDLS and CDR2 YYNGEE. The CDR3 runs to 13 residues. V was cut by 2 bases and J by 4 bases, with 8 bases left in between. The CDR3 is CASSVRGADTQYF. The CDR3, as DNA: TGTGCCAGCAGCGTGAGGGGGGCAGATACGCAGTATTTT.

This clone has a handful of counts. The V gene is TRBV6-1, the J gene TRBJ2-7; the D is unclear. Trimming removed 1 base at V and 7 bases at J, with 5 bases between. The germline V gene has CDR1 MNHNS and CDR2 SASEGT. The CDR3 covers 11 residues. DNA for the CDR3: TGTGCCAGCAGTGAAGTCCTTGAGCAGTACTTC. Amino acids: CASSEVLEQYF.

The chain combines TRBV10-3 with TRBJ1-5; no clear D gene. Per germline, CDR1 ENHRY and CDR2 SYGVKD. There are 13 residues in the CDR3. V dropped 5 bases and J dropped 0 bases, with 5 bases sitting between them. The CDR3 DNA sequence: TGTGCCATCAGTCAACTTAGCAATCAGCCCCAGCATTTT. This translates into CAISQLSNQPQHF.

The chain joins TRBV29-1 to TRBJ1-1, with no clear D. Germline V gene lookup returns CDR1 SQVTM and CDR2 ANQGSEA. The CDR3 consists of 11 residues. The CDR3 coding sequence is TGCACCGCATTATCGGGCAGTGAAGCTTTCTTT. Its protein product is CTALSGSEAFF.

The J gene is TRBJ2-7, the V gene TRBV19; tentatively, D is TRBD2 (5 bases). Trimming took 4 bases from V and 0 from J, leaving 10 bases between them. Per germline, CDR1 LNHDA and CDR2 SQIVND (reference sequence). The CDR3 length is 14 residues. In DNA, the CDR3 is TGTGCCAGTAGTACAGGAGCGGACTCCTACGAGCAGTACTTC. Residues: CASSTGADSYEQYF.

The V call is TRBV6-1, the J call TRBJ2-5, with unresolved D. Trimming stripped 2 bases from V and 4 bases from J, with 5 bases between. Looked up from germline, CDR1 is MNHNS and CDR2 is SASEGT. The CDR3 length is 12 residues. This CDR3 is CASSELLETQYF. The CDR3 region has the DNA TGTGCCAGCAGTGAACTCTTAGAGACCCAGTACTTC.

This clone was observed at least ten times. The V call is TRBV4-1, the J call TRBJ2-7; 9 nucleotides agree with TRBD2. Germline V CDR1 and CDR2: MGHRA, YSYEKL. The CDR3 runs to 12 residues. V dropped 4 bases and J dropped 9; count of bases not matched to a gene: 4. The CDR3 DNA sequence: TGCGCCAGCAGCCTTGGGACTAGCATGCAGTACTTC. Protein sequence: CASSLGTSMQYF.

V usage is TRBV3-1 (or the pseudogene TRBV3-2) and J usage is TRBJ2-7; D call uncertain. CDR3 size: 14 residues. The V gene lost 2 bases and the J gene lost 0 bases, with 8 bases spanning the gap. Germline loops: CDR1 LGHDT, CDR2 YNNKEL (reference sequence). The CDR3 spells CASSQPRVSYEQYF. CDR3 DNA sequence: TGTGCCAGCAGCCAACCCCGGGTCTCCTACGAGCAGTACTTC.

The CDR3 loop is CSVVLGAAYEQYF. CDR3 bases: TGCAGCGTCGTCTTGGGCGCAGCCTACGAGCAGTACTTC. The chain is built from TRBV29-1 and TRBJ2-7; D is unresolved. The ends were cut back, 6 bases at V and 2 bases at J, with 14 bases in the middle. Per germline, CDR1 SQVTM and CDR2 ANQGSEA. The length of the CDR3 is 13 residues.

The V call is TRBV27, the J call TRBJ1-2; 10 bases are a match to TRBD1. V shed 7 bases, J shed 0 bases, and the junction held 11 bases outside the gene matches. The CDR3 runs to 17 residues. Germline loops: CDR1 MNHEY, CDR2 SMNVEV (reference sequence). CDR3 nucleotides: TGTGCCAGCACCCTTAGGTGGGACAGGGGCCCTAACTATGGCTACACCTTC. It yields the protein CASTLRWDRGPNYGYTF.